This T cell receptor (beta chain) comes out of a study of T-cell reconstitution after alpha-beta-depleted transplantation in children. Whole-study results and caveats: For some patients, TCRbeta diversity was high at day 60 because of recipient T cells and thymic progenitors that survived. There were reportedly several hundred expanded graft clones from which alpha-beta T cells came about two months after transplant. It was newly produced T cells that mostly accounted for T-cell counts and diversity one year after transplant.

The CDR3 covers 14 residues. Germline V gives CDR1 DFQATT, CDR2 SNEGSKA (reference sequence). V was clipped by 6 bases and J by 7 bases; unmatched bases: 8. Using unique molecular identifiers, the investigators prepared the TCRbeta library. TCRdb reprocessed the PCR reads with MiXCR, giving one entry per CDR3 protein. The data contain fewer than 700,000 distinct CDR3 sequences, 10% to 15% of them seen just once; the ten biggest clones take up roughly 2.3%. The table lists this clonotype with a few counts. Antigen specificity is unknown. The sample consisted of PBMCs, mostly from graft donor cells, taken 360 days after TCRalphabeta/CD19-depleted stem cell transplant. This TCR derives from a male patient between 5 and 17 years old who had a stem cell transplant for acute myeloid leukemia, so the T cells may come from the graft donor. The rearrangement links TRBV20-1 to TRBJ1-6; 8 bases match TRBD1. The CDR3 sequence is CSARGQEMNSPLHF. The CDR3 region has the DNA TGCAGTGCGAGGGGACAGGAGATGAATTCACCCCTCCACTTT.